This T cell receptor (beta chain) is drawn from a study of T cell responses to AZD1222 COVID-19 vaccine (dated by TCRdb to about 2021). In the study overall: A total of 230 to 250 trial participants underwent TCR sequencing, of whom under 220 had received two doses of AZD1222 and 26 had received two doses of the MenACWY control vaccine. Trial participants were enrolled by age into subgroups of 18-55, 56-69 and 70-plus years, and about 150, 27 and 61 TCR-sequenced participants, respectively, were included in these subgroups. General conclusions and limits of the study: After two AZD1222 doses, spike-specific TCR breadth and depth were significantly higher than at day 0 and than in MenACWY recipients. Reportedly, almost half of the unique spike-specific TCRs recognized epitopes lying outside the regions that are mutated in the B.1.351 and B.1.1.7 variants. The vaccine-associated CD4 TCRs covered the entire spike protein, and the dominant responses fell in regions 160-218 and 743-854. Because no day 14 peak-response samples were available, the repertoires could be characterized only after the peak T cell response. Conclusions about previously exposed vaccinees were limited because only a handful of AZD1222 recipients were SARS-CoV-2 seropositive at baseline. Most participants were white British and females outnumbered males, and the authors suggested that clonal diversity may have been underestimated. The 56-69-year group was small, and its depth increase did not reach significance, likely because of low power.

The time point label for this specimen denotes: baseline before first vaccination. In the paper's terms, the treatment or condition label means: meningococcal conjugate vaccine given as trial control. Samples from vaccinated people were obtained from the UK trials COV001 and COV002, which included a single-blind randomized controlled phase 2/3 trial of AZD1222 (ChAdOx1 nCoV-19) in healthy adults. Trial participant PBMC samples were collected at day 0 and day 28 after the second dose for TCRbeta chain sequencing. The CDR1 and CDR2 encoded by the germline V gene (reference sequence) are LNHDA and SQIVND. After removal of 4 bases from V and 0 bases from J, the junction retains 0 bases not matched to a gene. Including the terminal cysteine and phenylalanine, the CDR3 comprises 14 residues. Only the CDR3 part of the read is kept: 42 bases, read in frame from the first base. As for this clone: What this receptor recognizes is not known. The input lacks base qualities; no much larger clone sits a single base away.

The CDR3 regions of human TCRbeta chains were analyzed by immunosequencing. Regarding the original processing steps: TCRs in the repertoires were compared against a reference library of SARS-CoV-2-specific TCRs that had been generated with the MIRA antigen-specificity platform. Breadth was defined as the fraction of unique TCRs that were SARS-CoV-2-associated, and depth was defined as the fraction of total T cells that were SARS-CoV-2-associated. Using the MIRA data, each spike-specific TCR was mapped to the spike region that the TCR reacts to and placed in a CD4 or CD8 class. Log10-transformed breadth and depth values were compared by one-way ANOVA with Sidak's multiple comparisons tests. Imported from immuneACCESS, the table was reduced by TCRdb to in-frame sequences with V and J called. These copies leave out some clones; in studies compared against another copy, an unresolved V gene accounts for under half, and the cause of the remainder is not known. V and J calls and clone size are as listed in that table; D and trimming were resolved from the DNA. The sample includes 200,000 or so clones, with over 70% observed a single time. Together, the top ten hold 2.5% to 3% of the sample.

This sequence originates from an adult in good health. The chain couples TRBV19 to TRBJ2-3, with 8 bases matching TRBD2. This specimen consisted of peripheral blood, obtained on day 0 of MenACWY control vaccination. The sequence in DNA is TGTGCCAGTAGTACTAGCGGGAGCACAGATACGCAGTATTTT. This gives the protein CASSTSGSTDTQYF. Full variable domain (CDR3 extended with the reference TRBV19 and TRBJ2-3 proteins): DGGITQSPKYLFRKEGQNVTLSCEQNLNHDAMYWYRQDPGQGLRLIYYSQIVNDFQKGDIAEGYSVSREKKESFPLTVTSAQKNPTAFYLCASSTSGSTDTQYFGPGTRLTVL.